What follows are 16 T cell receptor beta chains derived from one specimen sequenced in a study of beta chain features in type 1 diabetes. Since all of the isolated RNA was reverse transcribed, expressed TCRB transcripts were what got sequenced. Method: immunoSEQ multiplex PCR; TCRdb's copy keeps in-frame clones and lacks some. The sample consists of tens of thousands of clones, 59% of them appearing once. Source material: Tregs from blood. Receptors were obtained from a woman aged 18-35 years in good health.

The chain combines TRBV29-1 with TRBJ2-3, with 7 bases identical to TRBD2. The CDR3 is 14 amino acids. V dropped 6 bases and J dropped 2; count of bases not matched to a gene: 8. The germline V gene encodes CDR1 SQVTM and CDR2 ANQGSEA. The CDR3 DNA reads TGCAGCGTCATGCCCGGGACTAACACAGATACGCAGTATTTT. Translation: CSVMPGTNTDTQYF.

This clone appeared a few times. This chain uses TRBV7-2 with TRBJ1-6, with a possible D match to TRBD1 (6 bases). CDR1 is SGHTA and CDR2 is FQGNSA in the germline V gene. This CDR3 has 15 residues. V was cut by 4 bases and J by 9 bases, with 16 bases left in between. CDR3 residues: CASSSGGSMGSPLHF. The CDR3 DNA is TGTGCCAGCAGCTCGGGGGGCAGTATGGGTTCACCCCTCCACTTT. The complete variable domain, with remaining parts taken from reference TRBV7-2 and TRBJ1-6, reads GAGVSQSPSNKVTEKGKDVELRCDPISGHTALYWYRQSLGQGLEFLIYFQGNSAPDKSGLPSDRFSAERTGGSVSTLTIQRTQQEDSAVYLCASSSGGSMGSPLHFGNGTRLTVT.

A word on this clone: Its ends do not fully match the called genes, so a read error is possible. The gene calls are TRBV30 and TRBJ2-3; possibly TRBD2 for D (7 bases). Per the germline V gene, CDR1 is GTSNPN and CDR2 is SVGIG (reference sequence). This CDR3 contains 11 residues. CDR3: CAGRGGDTQYF. The CDR3 nucleotides read TGTGCCGGGAGGGGGGGAGATACGCAGTATTTT.

The V and J genes are TRBV2 and TRBJ2-1; D might be TRBD1 (5 bases). The CDR3 length is 12 residues. V lost 3 bases, J lost 15 bases, and 15 bases lay in between. Germline values: CDR1 SNHLY, CDR2 FYNNEI. The CDR3 protein is CASSDQGAARFF. The CDR3 nucleotides are TGTGCCAGCAGTGACCAGGGTGCTGCTCGGTTCTTC.

This chain links TRBV5-1 with TRBJ2-7; no definite D call. The CDR3 has 14 amino acids. V lost 0 bases, J lost 3 bases, and 10 bases lay in between. The germline CDR1 and CDR2 sequences are SGHRS and YFSETQ. The CDR3 nucleotides read TGCGCCAGCAGCTTGGTGGGCAGAATCTACGAGCAGTACTTC. Encoded protein: CASSLVGRIYEQYF.

V and J are TRBV5-1 and TRBJ1-1, with TRBD1 matching over 7 bases. V was clipped by 4 bases and J by 11 bases; unmatched bases: 5. The CDR3 is made up of 11 amino acids. Germline loops: CDR1 SGHRS, CDR2 YFSETQ. In nucleotides, the CDR3 is TGCGCCAGCAGCCAAGACAGGGAGGCTTTCTTT. Protein sequence: CASSQDREAFF.

V is TRBV6-1 and J is TRBJ2-1; 7 nucleotides align to TRBD2. The CDR3 spans 11 residues. V lost 6 bases, J lost 9 bases, and 2 bases stayed unmatched. CDR1 is MNHNS and CDR2 is SASEGT in the germline V gene. CDR3 coding DNA: TGTGCCAGCAGGGTAGCGGGTGAGCAGTTCTTC. It translates to CASRVAGEQFF.

The chain recombines TRBV6-5 with TRBJ1-2, with TRBD1 matching over 9 bases. The CDR3 has 15 residues. J gave up 4 bases and V 6 bases, and 9 bases lay outside the gene matches. The germline V gene encodes CDR1 MNHEY and CDR2 SVGAGI. This CDR3 is CASSRGQGQGYGYTF. The CDR3 DNA sequence: TGTGCCAGCAGCCGGGGACAGGGTCAGGGCTATGGCTACACCTTC.

The V call is TRBV5-1, the J call TRBJ2-5; 10 bases are a match to TRBD1. The CDR3 runs 16 residues. CDR1 is SGHRS and CDR2 is YFSETQ in the germline V gene. The V segment lost 0 bases and the J segment 3 bases; nucleotides outside the gene matches: 5. The CDR3 here is CASSLVGDRGEETQYF. CDR3 bases: TGCGCCAGCAGCTTGGTAGGGGACAGGGGAGAAGAGACCCAGTACTTC. The full variable domain, with the rest looked up from reference TRBV5-1 and TRBJ2-5, is KAGVTQTPRYLIKTRGQQVTLSCSPISGHRSVSWYQQTPGQGLQFLFEYFSETQRNKGNFPGRFSGRQFSNSRSEMNVSTLELGDSALYLCASSLVGDRGEETQYFGPGTRLLVL.

This rearrangement joins TRBV5-1 to TRBJ1-1; TRBD1 matches at 8 bases. The CDR3 has 16 residues. The ends lost 1 base at V and 4 bases at J; junction bases unmatched: 9. In germline, CDR1 is SGHRS, CDR2 YFSETQ. The CDR3 bases are TGCGCCAGCAGCTTGTATTCAGGGGGCCGGGGCACTGAAGCTTTCTTT. This gives the protein CASSLYSGGRGTEAFF.

The chain carries TRBV5-4 and TRBJ2-5; 8 bases line up with TRBD1. Germline V gene sequence: CDR1 SGHNT, CDR2 YYREEE (reference sequence). CDR3 length: 13 amino acids. With 7 bases clipped from V and 5 bases from J, the junction kept 7 bases outside the gene matches. The CDR3 DNA reads as TGTGCCAGCGCCAGGGGGCCTGGGGAGACCCAGTACTTC. Translation gives CASARGPGETQYF.

About this clone: The junction and the germline gene differ at one end; a read error may be behind it. V and J are TRBV6-5 and TRBJ2-7, with 7 bases matching TRBD1. The germline V gene encodes CDR1 MNHEY and CDR2 SVGAGI. CDR3 length equals 15 residues. CDR3 in DNA: TGTGCCAGCAGCTACTCCCCGACAGGGCCCTACGAGCAGTACTTC. It encodes CASSYSPTGPYEQYF.

CDR3: CASSFIPPPTVWGYTF. CDR3 DNA: TGTGCCAGCAGTTTTATTCCCCCCCCGACAGTGTGGGGCTACACCTTC. This chain uses TRBV28 with TRBJ1-2, with a tentative D call TRBD1 (5 bases). The CDR3 is 16 amino acids. V dropped 3 bases and J dropped 8 bases, with 22 bases sitting between them. The germline CDR1 and CDR2 sequences are MDHEN and SYDVKM.

This rearrangement joins TRBV7-9 to TRBJ1-2, with TRBD1 identical over 7 bases. Germline CDR1 and CDR2: SEHNR and FQNEAQ (reference sequence). The CDR3 length is 15 residues. Unmatched junction bases numbered 8, after V lost 5 bases and J lost 2 bases. The DNA of the CDR3 is TGTGCCAGCAGCGTAAACAGGGGAGAGAACTATGGCTACACCTTC. The encoded protein is CASSVNRGENYGYTF. The full variable domain, with the rest looked up from reference TRBV7-9 and TRBJ1-2, is DTGVSQNPRHKITKRGQNVTFRCDPISEHNRLYWYRQTLGQGPEFLTYFQNEAQLEKSRLLSDRFSAERPKGSFSTLEIQRTEQGDSAMYLCASSVNRGENYGYTFGSGTRLTVV.

The chain employs TRBV6-5 and TRBJ1-4; D uncertain. The CDR3 spans 15 residues. Germline V CDR1 and CDR2: MNHEY, SVGAGI. Deletions cut 6 bases from V and 2 bases from J, with 13 bases between. Written as DNA, the CDR3 is TGTGCCAGCAGCCCTCGGGGTTTGACTAATGAAAAACTGTTTTTT. It encodes CASSPRGLTNEKLFF.

This clone was counted only a few times. V and J are TRBV5-4 and TRBJ2-1; 9 bases are a match to TRBD2. With V trimmed by 3 bases and J by 3 bases, 7 bases remained unmatched. CDR1 is SGHNT, CDR2 YYREEE, per germline (reference sequence). CDR3 size: 16 residues. The CDR3 region is CASSSWTSASYNEQFF. The CDR3 coding sequence is TGTGCCAGCAGCTCCTGGACTAGCGCAAGCTACAATGAGCAGTTCTTC.